The rows below give T cell receptor beta chains drawn from one sample of a study of T cell responses to AZD1222 COVID-19 vaccine. TCRdb's table, derived via immunoSEQ multiplex PCR, lists solely in-frame clones and lacks some. The sample has 150,000 to 180,000 clones; about 87% are singletons. Specimen: peripheral blood, collected on day 0 of AZD1222 vaccination. These receptors came from an adult in good health. Each CDR3 is given with its conserved first and last residue. Fields, in order: D gene, V gene, CDR3 protein. A D gene is named only where the DNA matches it firmly.

>TRBD2|TRBV7-2
CASSLQAGDSYEQYF
>-|TRBV5-1
CASKPAVLSTDTQYF
>-|TRBV6-2/TRBV6-3
CASSYFPTGEKPNQPQHF
>TRBD1|TRBV5-4
CASSLGGTANTEAFF
>-|TRBV5-1
CASSLGTRRAGELFF
>-|TRBV7-9
CASSLVVGQFTEAFF
>-|TRBV7-9
CASSLSSGRADTQYF
>-|TRBV3-1/TRBV3-2
CASSQVGNGEQYF
>-|TRBV5-1
CASSLDATVAYEQYF
>-|TRBV6-5
CASRGQGAQPQHF
>-|TRBV7-2
CASGVSPNQPQHF
>-|TRBV5-1
CASSTDRGGLGDEQFF
>-|TRBV10-2
CASSPGSGQPQHF
>TRBD1|TRBV6-1
CASSEGGQGETQYF
>-|TRBV5-1
CASSLDRNSGYGYTF
>-|TRBV7-9
CASSLSNSNNEQFF
>TRBD1|TRBV5-1
CASSLFGTDNTEAFF
>TRBD2|TRBV7-6
CASSAQIAGVSEQYF
>-|TRBV5-8
CASSLQGLGNTEAFF
>-|TRBV4-1
CASSQDRGLGYGYTF
>TRBD2|TRBV19
CASSLVRGSEQYF
>-|TRBV4-3
CASSQGVGIGEQYF